This is a list of T cell receptor beta chains from one sample in a study of blood T cell repertoires in COVID-19. TCRdb keeps only in-frame clones here, not all; method: immunoSEQ multiplex PCR. The table lists more than 200,000 clones, 65% to 85% of them singletons. The sample comprised peripheral blood. Receptor source: a middle-aged man with active or convalescent COVID-19. Each CDR3 is given with its conserved first and last residue. Each record gives: clone size, J gene, V gene, D gene, CDR3 DNA, CDR3 protein. D genes are given only for firm matches. Size is omitted from some rows. Given values are once, few, many or a class for expanded clones.

>.|TRBJ2-2|TRBV27|.
TGTGCCAGCACAAGAATAGGTGGGACAGGGCTTAGCGGGGGTTCCGGGGAGCTGTTTTTT
CASTRIGGTGLSGGSGELFF
>.|TRBJ1-5|TRBV30|.
TGTGCCTGGAGTTCTACTCATCAGCCCCAGCATTTT
CAWSSTHQPQHF
>few|TRBJ1-2|TRBV2|.
TGTGCCAGCAGTGAGGAACAGTTCTATGGCTACACCTTC
CASSEEQFYGYTF
>.|TRBJ1-4|TRBV7-2|.
TGTGCCAGCAGCTACTCCCTCCCAGGGGAAAAACTGTTTTTT
CASSYSLPGEKLFF
>once|TRBJ1-1|TRBV5-4|.
TGTGCCAGCAGCTTGCAGGGGCCGAACACTGAAGCTTTCTTT
CASSLQGPNTEAFF
>.|TRBJ1-2|TRBV7-3|TRBD1
TGTGCCAGCAGCTTAACTGGGACAGGCGCGGGCTACACCTTC
CASSLTGTGAGYTF
>.|TRBJ2-3|TRBV7-8|TRBD1
TGTGCCAGCACCCTGCTTGGGGGACAGCACTTTACGCAGTATTTT
CASTLLGGQHFTQYF
>.|TRBJ1-2|TRBV29-1|.
TGCAGCGTTGCTCTCACAGCAAACTATGGCTACACCTTC
CSVALTANYGYTF
>.|TRBJ2-5|TRBV7-9|TRBD2
TGTGCCAGCAGCCCGGGACTAGCAGAAGAGACCCAGTACTTC
CASSPGLAEETQYF
>.|TRBJ2-1|TRBV4-1|.
TGCGCCAGCAGCCAAGTTCTCCGGGACAACTACAATGAGCAGTTCTTC
CASSQVLRDNYNEQFF
>.|TRBJ1-2|TRBV28|.
TGTGCCAGCAGTTTCAGGTTTGAGGGCTACACCTTC
CASSFRFEGYTF
>.|TRBJ1-1|TRBV18|.
TGTGCCAGCTCACCATCAGAGAACACTGAAGCTTTCTTT
CASSPSENTEAFF
>few|TRBJ1-1|TRBV27|TRBD1
TGTGCCAGCAGACGACAGGGGTCACAGATAAGGGCTTTCTTT
CASRRQGSQIRAFF
>.|TRBJ2-4|TRBV5-1|.
TGCGCCAGCAGCCGTACTCCGGCGGGAAACATTCAGTACTTC
CASSRTPAGNIQYF
>.|TRBJ1-2|TRBV6-5|.
TGTGCCAGCACATCTCGACAGAGAATTAACTATGGCTACACCTTC
CASTSRQRINYGYTF
>.|TRBJ1-1|TRBV11-1|TRBD1
TGTGCCAGCAGCTTAAGGGGACAGATGAACACTGAAGCTTTCTTT
CASSLRGQMNTEAFF
>.|TRBJ1-2|TRBV19|TRBD1
TGTGCCAGTAGTTTACAGGGGGAACTGGGCTATGGCTACACCTTC
CASSLQGELGYGYTF
>.|TRBJ2-1|TRBV27|TRBD2
TGTGCCAGCAGGCCCCTAGCGGGAGCGAGGAATGAGCAGTTCTTC
CASRPLAGARNEQFF
>.|TRBJ1-2|TRBV19|TRBD1
TGTGCCAGTATGCTCGACAGGGGCAGGGGCTACACCTTC
CASMLDRGRGYTF
>once|TRBJ2-1|TRBV10-3|.
TGTGCCATCAGTGTGCGGCAGGGCAATGAGCAGTTCTTC
CAISVRQGNEQFF
>.|TRBJ2-1|TRBV3-1/TRBV3-2|TRBD2
TGTGCCAGCAGCCAAGATCGGGCGGGGGTCTCCTACAATGAGCAGTTCTTC
CASSQDRAGVSYNEQFF
>.|TRBJ1-2|TRBV4-3|.
TGCGCCAGCAGCCAAGATGCGGGCCTGCTCCTCTTC
CASSQDAGLLLF
>.|TRBJ1-6|TRBV4-3|.
TGCGCCAGCAGCCAAGACTCGGGGAAGAATTCACCCCTCCACTTT
CASSQDSGKNSPLHF
>.|TRBJ1-3|TRBV28|.
TGTGCCAGCAGTTATGACAGCTCCTCTGGAAACACCATATATTTT
CASSYDSSSGNTIYF
>once|TRBJ2-7|TRBV11-3|.
TGTGCCAGCAGCTTGGGGGGGAGACAGGGGAGCTACGAGCAGTACTTC
CASSLGGRQGSYEQYF
>.|TRBJ2-1|TRBV9|TRBD2
TGTGCCAGCAGCCCTCGGACTAGCGGGACCGGTGAGCAGTTCTTC
CASSPRTSGTGEQFF
>.|TRBJ1-4|TRBV5-1|.
TGCGCCAGCAGCTTGGACGGGATGCGTGAAAAACTGTTTTTT
CASSLDGMREKLFF
>.|TRBJ2-7|TRBV5-1|TRBD1
TGCGCCAGCAGGAGGGATACAGGGGGGATGTGGGAGCAGTACTTC
CASRRDTGGMWEQYF
>.|TRBJ2-3|TRBV5-1|TRBD1
TGCGCCAGCAGCTTGGCCAGGACAGGGGACACAGATACGCAGTATTTT
CASSLARTGDTDTQYF
>.|TRBJ1-2|TRBV7-9|.
TGTGCCAGCAGCTTTCAACAGGGATATGGCTACACCTTC
CASSFQQGYGYTF
>.|TRBJ2-5|TRBV5-6|TRBD1
TGTGCCAGCAGCCTCCGGACAGGGGGCCAAGAGACCCAGTACTTC
CASSLRTGGQETQYF
>.|TRBJ1-1|TRBV4-1|TRBD1
TGCGCCAGCAGCCTAGGACAGGGAGCGCTGTCGTTAGAAGCTTTCTTT
CASSLGQGALSLEAFF
>.|TRBJ2-3|TRBV18|TRBD1
TGTGCCAGCTCACCCCGGACAGGGGCTACAGATACGCAGTATTTT
CASSPRTGATDTQYF
>.|TRBJ2-7|TRBV13|.
TGTGCCAGCAGCTTAGGAGCGGGCTACTACGAGCAGTACTTC
CASSLGAGYYEQYF
>.|TRBJ1-2|TRBV12-3/TRBV12-4|TRBD1
TGTGCCAGCAGCTCTACAGGGGGAATCGGCTACACCTTC
CASSSTGGIGYTF
>.|TRBJ2-2|TRBV6-5|TRBD2
TGTGCCAGCAAAGAACCGACTAGCGGGCCTCTGGGGCTGTTTTTT
CASKEPTSGPLGLFF
>few|TRBJ1-2|TRBV27|.
TGTGCCAGCAGTATAACTGGTGGGGCAGGTTCCTATGGCTACACCTTC
CASSITGGAGSYGYTF
>.|TRBJ2-3|TRBV7-8|.
TGTGCCAGCAGCTCGTTAGGGGTGAGCACAGATACGCAGTATTTT
CASSSLGVSTDTQYF
>.|TRBJ1-2|TRBV4-1|.
TGCGCCAGCAGCCCCTCGACTGGGGCGAACTATGGCTACACCTTC
CASSPSTGANYGYTF
>.|TRBJ1-5|TRBV4-2|.
TGTGCCAGCAGCCCCCAATGGGGGGGACAAGGTCAGCCCCAGCATTTT
CASSPQWGGQGQPQHF
>.|TRBJ2-7|TRBV24-1|.
TGTGCCACCAGTGATTTATCCCTAACAGATCGGTGCTACCTCTACGAGCAGTACTTC
CATSDLSLTDRCYLYEQYF
>.|TRBJ1-5|TRBV5-1|.
TGCGCCAGCAGCTTGCAGGGTTGGGGGCAAGGGCCCCAGCATTTT
CASSLQGWGQGPQHF
>.|TRBJ2-5|TRBV28|TRBD1
TGTGCCAGCAGTGATGAAGGGGGCCCCCAGTACTTC
CASSDEGGPQYF
>once|TRBJ1-1|TRBV4-3|TRBD1
TGCGCCAGCAGCCAAGAGAGAGACAGGGTCGGAGCTTTCTTT
CASSQERDRVGAFF